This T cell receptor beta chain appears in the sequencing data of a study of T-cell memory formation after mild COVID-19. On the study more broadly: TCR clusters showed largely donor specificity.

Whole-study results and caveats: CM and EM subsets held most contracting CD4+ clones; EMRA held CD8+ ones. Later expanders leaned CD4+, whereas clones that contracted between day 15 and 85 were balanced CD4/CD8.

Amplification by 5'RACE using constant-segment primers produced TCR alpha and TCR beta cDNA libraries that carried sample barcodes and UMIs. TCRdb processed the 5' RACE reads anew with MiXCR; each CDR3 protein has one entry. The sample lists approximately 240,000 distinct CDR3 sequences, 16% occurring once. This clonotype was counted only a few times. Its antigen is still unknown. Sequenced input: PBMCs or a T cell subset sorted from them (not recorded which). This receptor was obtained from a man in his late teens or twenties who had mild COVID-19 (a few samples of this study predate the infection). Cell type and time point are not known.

For the CDR3, the DNA is TGTGCCACCGGGGGACAGGCTAATTCACCCCTCCACTTT. Its protein product is CATGGQANSPLHF. V usage is TRBV7-9 and J usage is TRBJ1-6, with TRBD1 matching 8 bases. Germline V CDR1 and CDR2: SEHNR, FQNEAQ (reference sequence). J lost 6 bases, V lost 10 bases, and 5 bases had no gene match. The CDR3 runs to 13 residues.